This TCR beta chain derives from a study of cytomegalovirus exposure and HLA in healthy donors. Study in general: Previous work identified roughly 110 million unique TCR beta sequences from approximately 190 million T cells. Findings and caveats of the study: Common viral pathogens seemed, in a later analysis, to connect with several of the most significant clusters.

A word on this clone: The antigen remains undetermined.

With 60 Vbeta and 13 Jbeta primers, the PCR was carried out. TCRdb keeps only in-frame clones here, not all; method: immunoSEQ multiplex PCR. The sample carries about 230,000 clones, just over 75% recorded once. J gave up 4 bases and V 3 bases, and 7 bases lay outside the gene matches. The germline V gene has CDR1 SGHRS and CDR2 YFSETQ. This CDR3 region has 15 residues. Whereas donors were nominally healthy upon sampling, unrecorded immune exposures were probable. V and J are TRBV5-1 and TRBJ2-7; 10 positions match TRBD1. The clonotype was recovered from a woman aged 55-69 years in good health and CMV-seropositive. The sample was PBMCs. CDR3 coding DNA: TGCGCCAGCAGCTGGGCCGGGACAGGGGATTACGAGCAGTACTTC. The encoded protein is CASSWAGTGDYEQYF. Drawing the rest from reference TRBV5-1 and TRBJ2-7, the complete variable domain is KAGVTQTPRYLIKTRGQQVTLSCSPISGHRSVSWYQQTPGQGLQFLFEYFSETQRNKGNFPGRFSGRQFSNSRSEMNVSTLELGDSALYLCASSWAGTGDYEQYFGPGTRLTVT.